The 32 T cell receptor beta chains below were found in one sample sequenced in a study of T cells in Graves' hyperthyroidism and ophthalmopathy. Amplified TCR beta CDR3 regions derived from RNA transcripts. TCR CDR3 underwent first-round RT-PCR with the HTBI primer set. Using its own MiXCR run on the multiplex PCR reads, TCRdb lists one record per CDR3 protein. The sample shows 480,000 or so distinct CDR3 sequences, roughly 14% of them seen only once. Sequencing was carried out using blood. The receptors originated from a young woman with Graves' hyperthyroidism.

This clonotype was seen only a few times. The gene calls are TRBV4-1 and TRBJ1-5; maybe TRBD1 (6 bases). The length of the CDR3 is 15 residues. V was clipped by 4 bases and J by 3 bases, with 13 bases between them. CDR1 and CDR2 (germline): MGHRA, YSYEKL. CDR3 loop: CASSPWTDPNQPQHF. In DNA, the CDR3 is TGCGCCAGCAGCCCTTGGACAGACCCCAATCAGCCCCAGCATTTT.

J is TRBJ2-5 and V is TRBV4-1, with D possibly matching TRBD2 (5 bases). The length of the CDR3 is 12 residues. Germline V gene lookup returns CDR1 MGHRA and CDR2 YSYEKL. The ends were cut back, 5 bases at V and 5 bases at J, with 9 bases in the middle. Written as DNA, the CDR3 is TGCGCCAGCAGCGGGCGAGGGGAGACCCAGTACTTC. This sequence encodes CASSGRGETQYF.

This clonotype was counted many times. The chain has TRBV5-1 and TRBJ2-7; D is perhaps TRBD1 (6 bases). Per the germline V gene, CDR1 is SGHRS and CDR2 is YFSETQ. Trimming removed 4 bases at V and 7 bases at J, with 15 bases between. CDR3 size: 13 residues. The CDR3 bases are TGCGCCAGCAGCCTGGACAGTGGAAGTGAGCAGTACTTC. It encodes CASSLDSGSEQYF.

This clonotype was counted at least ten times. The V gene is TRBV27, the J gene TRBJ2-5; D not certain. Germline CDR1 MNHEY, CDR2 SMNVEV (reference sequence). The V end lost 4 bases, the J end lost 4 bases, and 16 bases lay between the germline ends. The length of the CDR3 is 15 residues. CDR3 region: CASSSPDPGGETQYF. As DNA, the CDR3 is TGTGCCAGCAGTTCCCCAGACCCGGGTGGAGAGACCCAGTACTTC.

CDR3 nucleotides: TGTGCCAGCAGCACAGGACTAGCGGCAAGAAATGAGCAGTTCTTC. Residues: CASSTGLAARNEQFF. This rearrangement joins TRBV5-6 to TRBJ2-1; TRBD2 agrees at 10 bases. CDR3 length: 15 amino acids. J lost 7 bases, V lost 4 bases, and 8 bases had no gene match. CDR1 and CDR2 from the germline V gene are SGHDT and YYEEEE.

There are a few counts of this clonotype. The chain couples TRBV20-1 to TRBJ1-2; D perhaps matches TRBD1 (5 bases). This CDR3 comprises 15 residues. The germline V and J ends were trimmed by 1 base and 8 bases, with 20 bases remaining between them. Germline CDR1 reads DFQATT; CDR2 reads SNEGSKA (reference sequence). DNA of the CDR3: TGCAGTGCTAGAGGGGGGGATGGCCGATCGGTAGGCTACACCTTC. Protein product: CSARGGDGRSVGYTF.

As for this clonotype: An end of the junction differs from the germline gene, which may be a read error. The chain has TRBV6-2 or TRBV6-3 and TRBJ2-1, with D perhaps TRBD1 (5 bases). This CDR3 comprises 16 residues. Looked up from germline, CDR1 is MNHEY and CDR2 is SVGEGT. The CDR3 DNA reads TGTGCCAGCGGTTACCTAGGGGTGAGCTCCTACAATGAGCAGTTCTTC. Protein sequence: CASGYLGVSSYNEQFF.

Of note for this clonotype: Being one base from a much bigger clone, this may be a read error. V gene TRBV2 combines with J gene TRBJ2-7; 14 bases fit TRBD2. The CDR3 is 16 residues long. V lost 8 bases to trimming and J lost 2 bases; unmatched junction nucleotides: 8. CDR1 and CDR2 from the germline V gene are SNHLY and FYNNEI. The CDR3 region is CASGGTSGRIPYEQYF. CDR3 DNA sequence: TGTGCCAGCGGGGGGACTAGCGGGAGAATTCCCTACGAGCAGTACTTC.

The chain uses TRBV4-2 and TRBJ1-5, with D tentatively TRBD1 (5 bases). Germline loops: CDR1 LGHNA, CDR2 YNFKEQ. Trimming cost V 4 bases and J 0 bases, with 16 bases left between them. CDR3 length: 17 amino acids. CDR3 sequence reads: CASSRTSNGVSNQPQHF. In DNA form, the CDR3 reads TGTGCCAGCAGCCGGACATCCAACGGGGTTAGCAATCAGCCCCAGCATTTT.

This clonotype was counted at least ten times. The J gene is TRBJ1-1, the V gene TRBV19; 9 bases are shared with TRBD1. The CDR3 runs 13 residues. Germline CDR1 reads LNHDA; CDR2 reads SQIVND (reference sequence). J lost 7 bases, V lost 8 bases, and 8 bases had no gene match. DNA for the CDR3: TGTGCCAGTGGGCGGGACAGGGACTTTGAAGCTTTCTTT. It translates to CASGRDRDFEAFF.

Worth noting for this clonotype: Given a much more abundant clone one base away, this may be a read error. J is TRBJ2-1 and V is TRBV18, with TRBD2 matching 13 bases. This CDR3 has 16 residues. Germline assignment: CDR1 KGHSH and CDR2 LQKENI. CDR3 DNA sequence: TGTGCCTGCTCACCATTTACTAGCGGGAGGGGCAATGAGCAGTTCTTC. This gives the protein CACSPFTSGRGNEQFF.

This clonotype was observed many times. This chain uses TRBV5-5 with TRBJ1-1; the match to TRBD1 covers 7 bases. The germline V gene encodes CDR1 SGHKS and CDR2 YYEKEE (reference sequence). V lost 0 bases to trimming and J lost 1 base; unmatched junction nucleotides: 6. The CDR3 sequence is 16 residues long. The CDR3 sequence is CASSLGRTGANTEAFF. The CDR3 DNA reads TGTGCCAGCAGCTTGGGGCGAACAGGGGCGAACACTGAAGCTTTCTTT.

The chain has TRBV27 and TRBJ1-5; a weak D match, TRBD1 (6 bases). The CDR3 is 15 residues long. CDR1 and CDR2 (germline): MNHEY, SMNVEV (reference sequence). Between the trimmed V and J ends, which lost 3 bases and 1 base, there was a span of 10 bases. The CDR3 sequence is CASSFFRGSNQPQHF. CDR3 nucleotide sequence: TGTGCCAGCAGTTTTTTCAGGGGCAGCAATCAGCCCCAGCATTTT.

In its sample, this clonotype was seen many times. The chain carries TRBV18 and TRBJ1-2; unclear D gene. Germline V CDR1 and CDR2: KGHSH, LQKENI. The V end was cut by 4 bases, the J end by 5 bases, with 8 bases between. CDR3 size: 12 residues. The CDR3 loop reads CASSQQSYGYTF. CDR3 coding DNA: TGTGCCAGCTCACAGCAGTCTTATGGCTACACCTTC.

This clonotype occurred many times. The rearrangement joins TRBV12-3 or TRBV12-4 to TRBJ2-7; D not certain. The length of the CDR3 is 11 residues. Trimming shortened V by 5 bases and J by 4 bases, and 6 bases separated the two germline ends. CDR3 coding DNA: TGTGCCAGCAGTGGCCGTTACGAGCAGTACTTC. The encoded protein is CASSGRYEQYF.

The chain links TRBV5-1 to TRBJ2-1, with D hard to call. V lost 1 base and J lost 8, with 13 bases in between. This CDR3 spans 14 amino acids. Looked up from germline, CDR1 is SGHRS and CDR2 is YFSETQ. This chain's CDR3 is CASSLRLVHHEQFF. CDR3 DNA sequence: TGCGCCAGCAGCTTGCGGCTAGTCCACCATGAGCAGTTCTTC.

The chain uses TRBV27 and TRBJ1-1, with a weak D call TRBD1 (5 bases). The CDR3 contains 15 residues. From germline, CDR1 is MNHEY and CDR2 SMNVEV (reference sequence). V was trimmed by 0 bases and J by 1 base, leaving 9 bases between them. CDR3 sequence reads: CASSLSPGTNTEAFF. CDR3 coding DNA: TGTGCCAGCAGTTTATCGCCAGGGACGAACACTGAAGCTTTCTTT.

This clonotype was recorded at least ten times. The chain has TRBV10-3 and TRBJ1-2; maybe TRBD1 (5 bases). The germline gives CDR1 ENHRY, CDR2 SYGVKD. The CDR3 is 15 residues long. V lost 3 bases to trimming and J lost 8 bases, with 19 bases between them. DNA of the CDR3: TGTGCCATCAGTGACCCTGGGTCAACGAGGGGAGGCTACACCTTC. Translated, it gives CAISDPGSTRGGYTF.

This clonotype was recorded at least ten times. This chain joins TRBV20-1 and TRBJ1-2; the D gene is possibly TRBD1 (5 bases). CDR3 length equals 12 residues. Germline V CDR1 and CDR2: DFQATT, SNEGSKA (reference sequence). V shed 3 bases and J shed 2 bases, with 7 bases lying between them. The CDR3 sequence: CSASDSNYGYTF. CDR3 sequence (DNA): TGCAGTGCTAGCGACAGCAACTATGGCTACACCTTC.

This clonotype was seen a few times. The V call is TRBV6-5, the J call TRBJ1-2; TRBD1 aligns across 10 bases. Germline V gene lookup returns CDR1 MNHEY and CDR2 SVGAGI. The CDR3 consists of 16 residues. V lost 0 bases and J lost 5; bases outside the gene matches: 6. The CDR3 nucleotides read TGTGCCAGCAGTTACTCGAAGGGGACAGGGGTTTATGGCTACACCTTC. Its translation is CASSYSKGTGVYGYTF.

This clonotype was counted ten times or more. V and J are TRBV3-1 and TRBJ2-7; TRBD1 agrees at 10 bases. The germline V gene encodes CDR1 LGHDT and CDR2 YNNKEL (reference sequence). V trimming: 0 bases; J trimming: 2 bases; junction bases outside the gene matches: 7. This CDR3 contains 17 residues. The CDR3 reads CASSQDPRDRGTYEQYF. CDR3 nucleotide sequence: TGTGCCAGCAGCCAAGACCCCCGGGACAGGGGTACCTACGAGCAGTACTTC.

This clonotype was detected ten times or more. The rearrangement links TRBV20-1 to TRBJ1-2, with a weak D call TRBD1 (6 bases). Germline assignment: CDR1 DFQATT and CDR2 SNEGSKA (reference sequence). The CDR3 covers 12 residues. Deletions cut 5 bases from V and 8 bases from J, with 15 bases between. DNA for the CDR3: TGCAGTGCTGTTTGGGGGCGGAGAGGCTACACCTTC. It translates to CSAVWGRRGYTF.

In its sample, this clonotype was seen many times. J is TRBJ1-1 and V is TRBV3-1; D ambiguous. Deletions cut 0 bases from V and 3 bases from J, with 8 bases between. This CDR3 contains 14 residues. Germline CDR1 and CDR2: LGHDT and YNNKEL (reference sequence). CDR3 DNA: TGTGCCAGCAGCCAAGATCAAGTATACACTGAAGCTTTCTTT. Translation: CASSQDQVYTEAFF.

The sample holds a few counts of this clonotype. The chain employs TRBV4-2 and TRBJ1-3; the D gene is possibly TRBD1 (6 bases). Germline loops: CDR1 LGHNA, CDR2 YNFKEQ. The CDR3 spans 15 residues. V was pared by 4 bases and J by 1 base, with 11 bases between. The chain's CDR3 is CASSPSRGSGNTIYF. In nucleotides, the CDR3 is TGTGCCAGCAGCCCCTCGAGGGGGTCTGGAAACACCATATATTTT.

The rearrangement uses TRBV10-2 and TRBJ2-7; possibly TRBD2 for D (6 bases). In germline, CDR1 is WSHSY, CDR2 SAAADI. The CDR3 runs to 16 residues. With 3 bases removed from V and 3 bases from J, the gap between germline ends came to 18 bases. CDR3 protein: CASSDAQTSIYYEQYV. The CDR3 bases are TGCGCCAGCAGTGATGCACAAACTAGCATCTACTACGAGCAGTACGTC.

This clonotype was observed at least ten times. CDR3 amino acids: CASTGRYGYTF. The CDR3 DNA sequence: TGTGCCAGTACAGGGAGATATGGCTACACCTTC. This chain connects TRBV3-1 to TRBJ1-2, with D possibly TRBD1 on 6 matching bases. This CDR3 has 11 residues. Per germline, CDR1 LGHDT and CDR2 YNNKEL (reference sequence). The V end was cut by 9 bases, the J end by 5 bases, with 10 bases between.

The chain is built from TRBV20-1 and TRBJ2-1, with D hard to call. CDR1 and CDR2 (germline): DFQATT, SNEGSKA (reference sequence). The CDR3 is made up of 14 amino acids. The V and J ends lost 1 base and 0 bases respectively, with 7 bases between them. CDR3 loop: CSARVGPSYNEQFF. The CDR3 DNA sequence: TGCAGTGCTAGAGTGGGTCCCTCCTACAATGAGCAGTTCTTC.

CDR3 protein: CASGSTGWTEAFF. CDR3 nucleotide sequence: TGTGCCAGCGGATCGACAGGATGGACTGAAGCTTTCTTT. The chain uses TRBV6-1 and TRBJ1-1, with D maybe TRBD1 (6 bases). The germline CDR1 and CDR2 sequences are MNHNS and SASEGT. The CDR3 is 13 residues long. V was pared by 8 bases and J by 5 bases, with 15 bases between.

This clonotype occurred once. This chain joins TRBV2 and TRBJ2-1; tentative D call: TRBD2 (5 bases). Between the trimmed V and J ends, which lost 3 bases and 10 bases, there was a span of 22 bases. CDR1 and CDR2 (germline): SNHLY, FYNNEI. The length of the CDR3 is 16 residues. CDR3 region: CASSEPSSGQEREQFF. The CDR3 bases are TGTGCCAGCAGTGAGCCTAGCTCGGGCCAAGAGCGGGAGCAGTTCTTC.

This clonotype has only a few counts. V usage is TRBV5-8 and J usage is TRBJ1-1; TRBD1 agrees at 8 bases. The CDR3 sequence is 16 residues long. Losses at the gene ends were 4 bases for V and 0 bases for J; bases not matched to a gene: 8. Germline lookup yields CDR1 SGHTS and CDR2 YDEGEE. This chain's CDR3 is CASSPRRTGLNTEAFF. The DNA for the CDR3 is TGTGCCAGCAGCCCTCGCCGGACAGGGTTGAACACTGAAGCTTTCTTT. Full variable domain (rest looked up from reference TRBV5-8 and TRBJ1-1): EAGVTQSPTHLIKTRGQQATLRCSPISGHTSVYWYQQALGLGLQFLLWYDEGEERNRGNFPPRFSGRQFPNYSSELNVNALELEDSALYLCASSPRRTGLNTEAFFGQGTRLTVV.

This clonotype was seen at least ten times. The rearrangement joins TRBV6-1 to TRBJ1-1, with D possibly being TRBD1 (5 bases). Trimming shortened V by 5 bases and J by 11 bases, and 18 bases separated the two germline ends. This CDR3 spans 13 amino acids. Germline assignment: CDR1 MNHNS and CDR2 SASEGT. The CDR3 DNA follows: TGTGCCAGCAGTTTGGTCGCGGGGGGGTGGGCTTTCTTT. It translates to CASSLVAGGWAFF.

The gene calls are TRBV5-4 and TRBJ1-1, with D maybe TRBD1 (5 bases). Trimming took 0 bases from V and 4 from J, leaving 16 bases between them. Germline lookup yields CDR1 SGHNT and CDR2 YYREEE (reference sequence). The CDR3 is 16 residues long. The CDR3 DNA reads TGTGCCAGCAGCTTGGGGGCGCCGGGACGGATCACTGAAGCTTTCTTT. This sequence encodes CASSLGAPGRITEAFF.